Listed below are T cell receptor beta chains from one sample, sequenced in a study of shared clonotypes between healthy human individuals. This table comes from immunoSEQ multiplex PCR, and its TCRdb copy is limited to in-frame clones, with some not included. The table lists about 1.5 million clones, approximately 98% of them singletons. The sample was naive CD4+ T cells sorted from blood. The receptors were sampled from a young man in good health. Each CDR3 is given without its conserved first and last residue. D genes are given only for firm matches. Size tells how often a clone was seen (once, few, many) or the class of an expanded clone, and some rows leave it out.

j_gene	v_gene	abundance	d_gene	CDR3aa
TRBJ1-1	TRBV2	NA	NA	ASRLAGTANTEAF
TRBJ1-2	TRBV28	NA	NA	ASSLGLGTFYGYT
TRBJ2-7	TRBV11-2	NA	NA	ASSLAAIQRSYEQY
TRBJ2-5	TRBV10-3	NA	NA	AISESRHGETQY
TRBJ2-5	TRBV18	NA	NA	ASSPNSDSQETQY
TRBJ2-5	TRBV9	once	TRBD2	ASSPEIAGETQY
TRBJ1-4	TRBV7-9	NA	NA	ASRSTGNNEKLF
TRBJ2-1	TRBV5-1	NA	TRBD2	ASSPPSSGGQF
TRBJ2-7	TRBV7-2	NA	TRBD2	ALKRGVIPYEQY
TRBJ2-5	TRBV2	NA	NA	ASGGSQETQY
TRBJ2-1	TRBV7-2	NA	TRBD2	ASSFSGGYYNEQF
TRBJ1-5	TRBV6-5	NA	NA	ASRKAEVNQPQH
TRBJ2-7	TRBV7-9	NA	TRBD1	ASSTPPASGGATEQY
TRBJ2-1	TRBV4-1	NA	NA	ASSQDRMNEQF
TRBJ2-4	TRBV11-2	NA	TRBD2	ASSLLAGPAAKNIQY
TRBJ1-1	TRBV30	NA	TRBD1	AWSTGQGRVEAF
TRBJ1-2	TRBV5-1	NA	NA	ASSLTTGYNYGYT
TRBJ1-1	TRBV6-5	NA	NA	ASSPDRRNTEAF
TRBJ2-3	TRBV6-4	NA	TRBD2	ASARGVSGGDTQY
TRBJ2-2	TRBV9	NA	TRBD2	ASSVRGLAGGDTGELF
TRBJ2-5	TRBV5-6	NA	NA	ASSGKPQIETQY
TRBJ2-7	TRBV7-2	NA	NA	ASSLKIGEQY
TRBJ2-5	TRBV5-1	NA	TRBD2	ASRREGQETQY
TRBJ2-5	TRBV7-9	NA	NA	ASSYGGGNWETQY
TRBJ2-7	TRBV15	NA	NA	ATSRPSSYEQY
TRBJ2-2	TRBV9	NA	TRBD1	ASSAPRGRGANTGELF
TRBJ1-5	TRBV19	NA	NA	ASSIDIHQPQH
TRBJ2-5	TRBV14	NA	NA	ASSQDLGGQETQY
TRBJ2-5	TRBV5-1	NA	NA	ASSSRRGTTGETQY
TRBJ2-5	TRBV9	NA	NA	ASSVGATQYQETQY
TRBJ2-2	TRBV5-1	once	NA	ASSLVAGANTGELF
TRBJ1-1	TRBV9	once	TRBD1	ASSVEPQGVWTEAF
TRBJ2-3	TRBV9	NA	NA	ASSPRTAVTDTQY
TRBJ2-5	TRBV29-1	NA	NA	SAYIRGGETQY
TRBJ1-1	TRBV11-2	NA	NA	ASSLLGWEAF
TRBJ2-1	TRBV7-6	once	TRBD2	ASSLLQRGEQF
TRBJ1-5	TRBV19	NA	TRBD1	ASSIIGTGRSNQPQH
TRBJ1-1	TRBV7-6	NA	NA	ASSLGRLERAF
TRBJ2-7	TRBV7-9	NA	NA	ASSSPPYYEQY
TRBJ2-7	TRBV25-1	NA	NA	ASSEAGAVGEQY